Included here is one T cell receptor beta chain sequence, with context. The antigen is undetermined. Patients having uncontrolled infection, another autoimmune disease, pregnancy or lactation were not included. Clinical symptoms, serum thyroxine and TRAb, thyroid ultrasound and orbital computed tomography were used for the diagnoses. Amplification of TCR beta CDR3 regions was performed using RNA transcripts as template. First-round RT-PCR targeting the TCR CDR3 was performed with the HTBI primer set. TCRdb reanalysed the multiplex PCR reads using MiXCR and keeps one entry per CDR3 protein. The sample lists 500,000 to 600,000 distinct CDR3 sequences; approximately 44% were seen once. These data are taken from a study of T cells in Graves' hyperthyroidism and ophthalmopathy. Whole-study results and caveats: Within blood appeared most thyroid clonotypes that had expanded above 0.001. By a 13 V-J model, ophthalmopathy was set apart from stable hyperthyroidism.

CDR1 and CDR2 (germline): KGHDR, SFDVKD. V was pared by 3 bases and J by 2 bases, with 9 bases of the junction left unmatched. The CDR3 runs to 18 residues. This rearrangement joins TRBV24-1 to TRBJ2-3; TRBD1 agrees at 11 bases. The specimen was peripheral blood or thyroid tissue (not recorded which). The origin of this receptor is an adult woman with Graves' disease, either hyperthyroidism or ophthalmopathy (not recorded which). The chain's CDR3 is CATSDPMDRGRATDTQYF. The CDR3, as DNA: TGTGCCACCAGTGATCCCATGGACAGGGGGCGAGCCACAGATACGCAGTATTTT.